The 10 T cell receptor beta chains given below trace back to one sample, sequenced in a study of OX40 agonist ivuxolimab in advanced cancers. Clones were read by immunoSEQ multiplex PCR, and TCRdb kept only the in-frame ones, dropping some. The sample has 60,000 to 95,000 clones, approximately 84% seen once. The sequences come from CD4+ or CD8+ T cells sorted from blood, collected in a trial of the OX40 agonist ivuxolimab. All receptors come from an adult with an advanced solid tumor such as melanoma, head and neck, liver or kidney cancer.

The CDR3 loop reads CATSRERGTSGGANEQFF. The CDR3, as DNA: TGTGCCACCAGCAGAGAGCGGGGGACTAGCGGGGGGGCAAATGAGCAGTTCTTC. The gene calls are TRBV15 and TRBJ2-1; 16 bases map to TRBD2. This CDR3 is built from 18 residues. V lost 0 bases, J lost 7 bases, and 6 bases stayed unmatched. CDR1 is LNHNV, CDR2 YYDKDF, per germline (reference sequence).

This rearrangement joins TRBV10-3 to TRBJ1-3; weak D call: TRBD1 (5 bases). The CDR3 sequence is 13 residues long. Trimming left V 5 bases short and J 2 bases short, with 7 bases between. Germline values: CDR1 ENHRY, CDR2 SYGVKD. The CDR3 DNA is TGTGCCATCAGTCAGGGTACTGGAAACACCATATATTTT. It yields the protein CAISQGTGNTIYF.

In this sample, this clone turned up a few times. The CDR3 here is CASSETVGSGGTEAFF. In DNA, the CDR3 is TGTGCCAGCAGTGAAACTGTGGGGAGTGGGGGCACTGAAGCTTTCTTT. V gene TRBV6-1 combines with J gene TRBJ1-1; the D gene is possibly TRBD1 (5 bases). Germline V gives CDR1 MNHNS, CDR2 SASEGT. There are 16 residues in the CDR3. V was clipped by 2 bases and J by 4 bases, with 17 bases between them.

This rearrangement joins TRBV10-1 to TRBJ2-2; D gene uncertain. Germline V CDR1 and CDR2: WNHNN, SYGVQD (reference sequence). The CDR3 totals 14 residues. The ends were cut back, 4 bases at V and 5 bases at J, with 11 bases in the middle. CDR3 in amino acids: CASSGRPRTGELFF. CDR3 DNA sequence: TGCGCCAGCAGTGGCAGGCCGAGGACCGGGGAGCTGTTTTTT.

On this clone itself: An end of the junction differs from the germline gene, which may be a read error. The chain couples TRBV5-4 to TRBJ2-7; 9 bases are a match to TRBD1. The CDR3 spans 14 residues. Germline CDR1 is SGHNT and CDR2 is YYREEE (reference sequence). As DNA, the CDR3 is TGCGCCAGCAGCTTGGAGGGGACAGGGTACGAGCAGTACTTC. This translates into CASSLEGTGYEQYF.

This clone was detected once. This rearrangement joins TRBV5-5 to TRBJ1-1; TRBD1 might be the D (5 bases). Trimming stripped 2 bases from V and 2 bases from J, with 10 bases between. Germline assignment: CDR1 SGHKS and CDR2 YYEKEE (reference sequence). The CDR3 has 14 amino acids. The CDR3 loop is CASSFATANTEAFF. CDR3 in DNA: TGTGCCAGCAGCTTCGCGACAGCCAACACTGAAGCTTTCTTT.

The chain has TRBV6-7 and TRBJ2-7; 7 nucleotides agree with TRBD1. TRBV6-7 is reported as an ORF; its role is uncertain. This CDR3 is built from 15 residues. With V trimmed by 7 bases and J by 1 base, 10 bases remained unmatched. The CDR3 DNA reads TGTGCCAGCACTCCCCCGCCGGGACAGTCCTACGAGCAGTACTTC. Its translation: CASTPPPGQSYEQYF.

The chain joins TRBV4-1 to TRBJ1-6, with D possibly being TRBD1 (6 bases). Trimming took off 4 bases at V and 8 bases at J, with 12 bases between the two ends. CDR3 length: 14 residues. Germline CDR1 reads MGHRA; CDR2 reads YSYEKL. CDR3 residues: CASSPSRQDSPLHF. In DNA, the CDR3 is TGCGCCAGCAGCCCTTCCCGACAGGATTCACCCCTCCACTTT.

The chain couples TRBV29-1 to TRBJ1-4; D is perhaps TRBD1 (5 bases). The ends were cut back, 4 bases at V and 7 bases at J, with 10 bases in the middle. The CDR3 contains 12 residues. Germline loops: CDR1 SQVTM, CDR2 ANQGSEA. The CDR3 protein is CSVATVSEKLFF. The CDR3 DNA reads as TGCAGCGTTGCGACAGTCTCTGAAAAACTGTTTTTT.

The rearrangement joins TRBV19 to TRBJ2-6; D remains unclear. V was cut by 8 bases and J by 4 bases, with 9 bases left in between. Germline V lookup: CDR1 LNHDA, CDR2 SQIVND (reference sequence). The CDR3 has 13 residues. This chain's CDR3 is CASFRTGANVLTF. In nucleotides, the CDR3 is TGTGCCAGTTTCCGGACCGGGGCCAACGTCCTGACTTTC.